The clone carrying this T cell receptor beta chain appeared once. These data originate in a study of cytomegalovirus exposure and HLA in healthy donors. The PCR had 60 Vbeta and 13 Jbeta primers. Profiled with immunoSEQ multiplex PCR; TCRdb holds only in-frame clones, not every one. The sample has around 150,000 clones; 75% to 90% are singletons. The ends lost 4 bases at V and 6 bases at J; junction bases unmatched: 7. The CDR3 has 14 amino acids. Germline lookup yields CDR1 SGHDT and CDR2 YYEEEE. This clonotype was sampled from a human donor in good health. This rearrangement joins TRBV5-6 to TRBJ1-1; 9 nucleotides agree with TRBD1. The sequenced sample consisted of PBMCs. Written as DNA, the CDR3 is TGTGCCAGCAGCACAGGGGGCCGTTTAGCTGAAGCTTTCTTT. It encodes CASSTGGRLAEAFF.